In its sample, the clone carrying this TCR beta chain ranks as medium-sized. This CDR3 has 14 residues. Trimming pared 1 base from V and 2 bases from J, leaving 7 bases between. The patients had localized lung adenocarcinoma, a non-small cell subtype. The sample belongs to a study of CD4 and CD8 cells across lung adenocarcinoma regions. Using its own MiXCR run on the PCR reads, TCRdb lists one record per CDR3 protein. The table has over 2,500 distinct CDR3 sequences, more than 35% seen once. The clonotype originates from a male donor with lung adenocarcinoma. The CD4 and CD8 labels of this study may be unreliable. The sample was CD8+ T cells from the center of a lung tumor. The rearrangement links TRBV12-3 or TRBV12-4 to TRBJ2-3, with D hard to call. CDR3 sequence: CASSLGQNTDTQYF. The DNA of the CDR3 is TGTGCCAGCAGTTTAGGGCAGAACACAGATACGCAGTATTTT.